Sequencing of this TCR beta chain was carried out in a study of blood T cell repertoires in COVID-19 (TCRdb year 2020). Concerning the study at large: Collaborator samples came from the United States, Italy and Spain and covered acute and convalescent phases of COVID-19. A freely available public database, intended as a resource for researchers studying the immune response to SARS-CoV-2, is where the repertoires were released. HLA class I and class II types, where available, came from metadata supplied by the sample provider rather than from assay-based typing. The sample metadata nearly always contained a de-identified subject ID, COVID-19 status, age in years and sex. The dataset comprised deeply sampled blood TCRbeta repertoires from subjects exposed to, actively infected with, or recovered from COVID-19. Samples were obtained from the ongoing ImmuneRACE study (first 160 participants) and from about 1,300 subjects provided by 6 global collaborators. The prospective study material was composed of cDNA or gDNA derived from T cells, B-cell-depleted T cells, or PBMCs. What the authors observed across the whole study: How much clinical and demographic metadata was included differed by source and by participant, and the metadata was provided uncurated.

TCRbeta CDR3 regions were amplified from genomic DNA by means of the immunoSEQ Assay, a bias-controlled multiplex PCR. Turning to the authors' computational methods: Within the assay, amplification of reference gene primers was used to estimate how many nucleated cells each sample contained. To quantify the absolute abundance of each unique TCRbeta CDR3 rearrangement, sequence reads were collapsed and filtered. For each sample, productive Simpson clonality was calculated as the square root of Simpson's diversity index across productive rearrangements. Drawn from immuneACCESS, this table holds only the in-frame rearrangements with V and J called that TCRdb kept. Clones are partly lost; checked studies trace under half to an unresolved V gene and leave the rest unexplained. V and J calls and clone size are given by that table; D and trimming were obtained from the DNA. This sample comprises 100,000 to 150,000 clones, roughly three quarters of them detected only once. The ten largest clones represent approximately 35% of the sample.

Whole blood was collected in K2EDTA tubes by collaborating institutions according to the institutions' own protocols. For TCRbeta analysis, collaborators shipped samples as frozen whole blood, isolated PBMCs, or DNA extracted from either of those sample types. CDR1 is given as KGHDR and CDR2 as SFDVKD, both from the germline V gene. At the junction V is shortened by 10 bases and J by 7 bases; bases outside the gene matches: 5. The CDR3 sequence holds 12 residues, the cysteine and phenylalanine included. The CDR3 DNA has 36 bases and is translated from base 1. This clone occurred many times. The antigen it recognizes is unknown. Within one base of it there is no much larger clone, and no base qualities were kept.

The source is a man in his forties with active or convalescent COVID-19. Rearrangement joined TRBV24-1 to TRBJ2-1; the junction holds 8 bases that match TRBD1. The sample comprised peripheral blood. The CDR3 protein sequence reads: CATRDRGNEQFF. The DNA sequence reads TGTGCCACTAGAGACAGGGGAAATGAGCAGTTCTTC.